Shown below are 18 T cell receptor beta chains from a single sample sequenced in a study of blood T cell repertoires in COVID-19 (dated by TCRdb to between 2020 and 2021). Preparation of the library involved the immunoSEQ multiplex PCR assay. TCRdb stores this immuneACCESS table with in-frame sequences only. Part of the clones is absent; in the studies checked, under half of the shortfall reflects unresolved V genes, and no reason is known for the rest. Counted in this sample were 250,000 to 350,000 clones; 75% to 95% of them appeared once. 0.95% to 1.2% of the sample comes from the top ten. Sequenced: PBMCs or T cells enriched from blood (not recorded which). Receptor source: a woman between 25 and 40 years old who had recovered from COVID-19.

CDR3 region: CATSSGKSYNEQFF. In DNA, the CDR3 is TGTGCCACCTCCAGCGGGAAATCCTACAATGAGCAGTTCTTC. The V call is TRBV24-1, the J call TRBJ2-1; 7 nucleotides agree with TRBD2. The V segment lost 9 bases and the J segment 1 base; nucleotides outside the gene matches: 5. Germline V gives CDR1 KGHDR, CDR2 SFDVKD. The CDR3 sequence is 14 residues long.

This sequence joins TRBV7-3 and TRBJ2-1; TRBD2 aligns across 11 bases. Per germline, CDR1 SGHTA and CDR2 FQGTGA. This CDR3 is 19 amino acids long. Trimming cost V 4 bases and J 0 bases; bases outside gene matches: 11. The DNA for the CDR3 is TGTGCCAGCAGCTCACCCGGGACTAGCGGAAAAAGCTCCTACAATGAGCAGTTCTTC. It translates to CASSSPGTSGKSSYNEQFF.

CDR3: CATSDFGGNQPQHF. The CDR3 nucleotides read TGTGCCACCAGTGATTTTGGAGGGAATCAGCCCCAGCATTTT. This chain links TRBV24-1 with TRBJ1-5, with D unclear. Germline V gene lookup returns CDR1 KGHDR and CDR2 SFDVKD. The CDR3 has 14 residues. V was pared by 1 base and J by 4 bases, with 7 bases between.

This chain links TRBV5-1 with TRBJ1-4, with TRBD1 matching over 7 bases. This CDR3 has 15 residues. CDR1 is SGHRS and CDR2 is YFSETQ in the germline V gene. The V and J ends lost 0 bases and 4 bases, in that order; junction bases with no gene match: 3. CDR3 residues: CASSLGAGGNEKLFF. The CDR3 coding sequence is TGCGCCAGCAGCTTGGGGGCAGGGGGTAATGAAAAACTGTTTTTT.

The rearrangement joins TRBV7-2 to TRBJ2-5; 8 bases map to TRBD1. V was pared by 3 bases and J by 5 bases, with 8 bases of the junction left unmatched. Germline V gene lookup returns CDR1 SGHTA and CDR2 FQGNSA. This CDR3 has 15 amino acids. The CDR3 DNA follows: TGTGCCAGCAGCTTTAGGGGCGCAGGGGGCGAGACCCAGTACTTC. Translating it yields CASSFRGAGGETQYF. The whole variable domain, filled in from reference TRBV7-2 and TRBJ2-5, reads GAGVSQSPSNKVTEKGKDVELRCDPISGHTALYWYRQSLGQGLEFLIYFQGNSAPDKSGLPSDRFSAERTGGSVSTLTIQRTQQEDSAVYLCASSFRGAGGETQYFGPGTRLLVL.

The rearrangement links TRBV10-3 to TRBJ2-5; 7 positions agree with TRBD2. The CDR3 covers 19 residues. CDR1 and CDR2 from the germline V gene are ENHRY and SYGVKD. The V and J ends lost 0 bases and 1 base, in that order; junction bases with no gene match: 14. In DNA form, the CDR3 reads TGTGCCATCAGTGAGTCGCGAGGTATGGGGGAGGGCCCCCAAGAGACCCAGTACTTC. This sequence encodes CAISESRGMGEGPQETQYF.

The chain links TRBV9 to TRBJ2-7, with 8 bases aligning to TRBD1. J was trimmed by 7 bases and V by 7 bases; bases with no gene match: 10. This CDR3 is built from 13 residues. Germline loops: CDR1 SGDLS, CDR2 YYNGEE. CDR3: CASAAGQGREQYF. The CDR3 bases are TGTGCCAGCGCGGCCGGACAGGGTCGAGAGCAGTACTTC.

This chain uses TRBV30 with TRBJ1-6; D possibly corresponds to TRBD1 (6 bases). Germline CDR1 and CDR2: GTSNPN and SVGIG (reference sequence). V was trimmed by 0 bases and J by 5 bases, leaving 14 bases between them. The CDR3 has 16 amino acids. The CDR3 loop reads CAWSVRKGVNNSPLHF. The CDR3, as DNA: TGTGCCTGGAGTGTACGGAAGGGGGTCAATAATTCACCCCTCCACTTT.

Written as DNA, the CDR3 is TGTGCCATCGTGAGCTCTGGGGCCAACGTCCTGACTTTC. It codes for CAIVSSGANVLTF. This chain links TRBV10-3 with TRBJ2-6, with D hard to call. Trimming pared 8 bases from V and 0 bases from J, leaving 5 bases between. This CDR3 region has 13 residues. Germline values: CDR1 ENHRY, CDR2 SYGVKD.

J is TRBJ2-4 and V is TRBV29-1; TRBD1 aligns across 7 bases. Germline V CDR1 and CDR2: SQVTM, ANQGSEA. Losses at the gene ends were 6 bases for V and 6 bases for J; bases not matched to a gene: 8. The CDR3 totals 13 residues. CDR3 DNA sequence: TGCAGCGTCTCCGGGACAGAGAGAAACATTCAGTACTTC. This sequence encodes CSVSGTERNIQYF.

This rearrangement joins TRBV7-8 to TRBJ1-5, with 7 bases lining up with TRBD1. V lost 5 bases and J lost 7; bases outside the gene matches: 11. The CDR3 is made up of 15 amino acids. Germline V gene lookup returns CDR1 SGHVS and CDR2 FQNEAQ. The CDR3 reads CASSIQGFGKQPQHF. In nucleotides, the CDR3 is TGTGCCAGCAGCATACAGGGGTTTGGTAAACAGCCCCAGCATTTT.

The rearrangement uses TRBV6-1 and TRBJ2-7; TRBD1 aligns across 7 bases. CDR3 length equals 18 residues. The J segment lost 2 bases and the V segment lost 2 bases, leaving 15 bases of the junction unmatched. Germline V gene lookup returns CDR1 MNHNS and CDR2 SASEGT. The CDR3 is CASSERGTASDQAYEQYF. CDR3 nucleotide sequence: TGTGCCAGCAGTGAACGAGGGACAGCGTCAGATCAAGCCTACGAGCAGTACTTC.

The V call is TRBV7-2, the J call TRBJ1-2, with D maybe TRBD1 (6 bases). With 5 bases removed from V and 8 bases from J, the gap between germline ends came to 21 bases. Per germline, CDR1 SGHTA and CDR2 FQGNSA. This CDR3 is built from 15 residues. The CDR3 is CASSQQGRGWVGYTF. CDR3 nucleotides: TGTGCCAGCAGCCAACAGGGTCGGGGATGGGTAGGCTACACCTTC.

CDR3 nucleotides: TGTGCCAAGGGAGACAGGGTACCCTACAATGAGCAGTTCTTC. Translated, it gives CAKGDRVPYNEQFF. This chain uses TRBV6-4 with TRBJ2-1, with 7 bases fitting TRBD1. Germline V gives CDR1 MRHNA, CDR2 SNTAGT. The CDR3 is made up of 14 amino acids. Trimming at V came to 10 bases and at J to 2 bases, leaving 8 bases not matched to a gene.

The chain employs TRBV30 and TRBJ1-4; D not resolved. Per germline, CDR1 GTSNPN and CDR2 SVGIG (reference sequence). With 7 bases removed from V and 0 bases from J, the gap between germline ends came to 15 bases. This CDR3 comprises 15 residues. The CDR3 nucleotides read TGTGCCTCCGCGGGGTATCGGGCAACTAATGAAAAACTGTTTTTT. It codes for CASAGYRATNEKLFF.

The gene calls are TRBV15 and TRBJ2-5; TRBD1 agrees at 9 bases. CDR1 LNHNV and CDR2 YYDKDF come from the germline V gene (reference sequence). Losses at the gene ends were 5 bases for V and 4 bases for J; bases not matched to a gene: 8. There are 15 residues in the CDR3. The CDR3 loop reads CATSVATGGGETQYF. Here the CDR3 DNA reads TGTGCCACCAGCGTTGCTACAGGGGGCGGAGAGACCCAGTACTTC.

For the CDR3, the DNA is TGTGCCAGCAGCTCTAGCCCGACACGACTAGCGGGAGGGACCGGGGATGAGCAGTTCTTC. Protein: CASSSSPTRLAGGTGDEQFF. The chain joins TRBV7-6 to TRBJ2-1, with 14 bases lining up with TRBD2. The CDR3 sequence is 20 residues long. From germline, CDR1 is SGHVS and CDR2 FNYEAQ. V dropped 4 bases and J dropped 8; count of bases not matched to a gene: 19.

The gene calls are TRBV7-2 and TRBJ2-2; D is uncertain. This CDR3 has 18 residues. Trimming took 3 bases from V and 2 from J, leaving 19 bases between them. Germline V gives CDR1 SGHTA, CDR2 FQGNSA. CDR3 loop: CASSFGRDRLQNTGELFF. The CDR3, as DNA: TGTGCCAGCAGCTTCGGCCGCGACCGACTGCAAAACACCGGGGAGCTGTTTTTT.